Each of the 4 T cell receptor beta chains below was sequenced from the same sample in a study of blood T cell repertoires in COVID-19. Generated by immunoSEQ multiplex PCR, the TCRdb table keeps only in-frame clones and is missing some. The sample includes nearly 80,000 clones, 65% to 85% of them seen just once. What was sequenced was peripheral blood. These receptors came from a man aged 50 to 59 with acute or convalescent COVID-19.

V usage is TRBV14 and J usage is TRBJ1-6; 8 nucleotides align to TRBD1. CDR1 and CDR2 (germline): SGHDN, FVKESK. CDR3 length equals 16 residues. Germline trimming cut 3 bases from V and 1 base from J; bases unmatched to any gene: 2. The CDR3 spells CASSHRTGSYNSPLHF. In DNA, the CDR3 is TGTGCCAGCAGCCACAGGACAGGGTCCTATAATTCACCCCTCCACTTT.

CDR3 protein: CSAAGQALLFF. In nucleotides, the CDR3 is TGCAGTGCCGCCGGACAGGCTCTTTTGTTCTTC. The chain joins TRBV20-1 to TRBJ2-1, with TRBD1 identical over 7 bases. This CDR3 has 11 residues. The ends lost 6 bases at V and 15 bases at J; junction bases unmatched: 11. Germline lookup yields CDR1 DFQATT and CDR2 SNEGSKA (reference sequence).

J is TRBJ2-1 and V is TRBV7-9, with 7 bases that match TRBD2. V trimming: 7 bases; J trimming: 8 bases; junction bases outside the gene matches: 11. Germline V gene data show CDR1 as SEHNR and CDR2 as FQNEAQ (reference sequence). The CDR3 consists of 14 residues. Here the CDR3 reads CASKRAGESDEQFF. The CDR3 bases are TGTGCCAGCAAACGCGCGGGAGAATCCGATGAGCAGTTCTTC.

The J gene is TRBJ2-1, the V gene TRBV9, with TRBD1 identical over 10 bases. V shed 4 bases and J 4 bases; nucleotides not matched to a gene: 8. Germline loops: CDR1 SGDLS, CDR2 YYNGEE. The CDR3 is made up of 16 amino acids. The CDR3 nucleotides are TGTGCCAGCAGCACAAGACAGGGGGCGGGGTACAATGAGCAGTTCTTC. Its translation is CASSTRQGAGYNEQFF.